This T cell receptor beta chain was identified during a study of blood T cells in healthy people across ages. The authors ran a second PCR of 7 to 11 cycles using a sample-barcoded 5' primer and a J-beta primer mix. TCRdb fed the 5' RACE reads into MiXCR, producing one record per CDR3 protein. Of 1.5 million to 2 million distinct CDR3 sequences listed, 28% are singletons. Study observations and caveats: Naive CD4+ cell counts and diversity both ran higher in long-lived than in aged donors. Roughly linearly, TCR beta diversity per million T cells fell as age increased. The study regarded diversity estimates from one million T cells as underestimates.

CDR1 is MGHRA and CDR2 is YSYEKL in the germline V gene. This CDR3 contains 14 residues. Deletions cut 3 bases from V and 1 base from J, with 10 bases between. The table lists this clonotype with many counts. Its antigen is still unknown. The source is a woman aged 25-40 years in good health. The source material was blood. The rearrangement joins TRBV4-1 to TRBJ2-7, with D unresolved. The CDR3 DNA is TGCGCCAGCAGCCATCCTAGTTCGTCCTACGAGCAGTACTTC. Translated, it gives CASSHPSSSYEQYF.